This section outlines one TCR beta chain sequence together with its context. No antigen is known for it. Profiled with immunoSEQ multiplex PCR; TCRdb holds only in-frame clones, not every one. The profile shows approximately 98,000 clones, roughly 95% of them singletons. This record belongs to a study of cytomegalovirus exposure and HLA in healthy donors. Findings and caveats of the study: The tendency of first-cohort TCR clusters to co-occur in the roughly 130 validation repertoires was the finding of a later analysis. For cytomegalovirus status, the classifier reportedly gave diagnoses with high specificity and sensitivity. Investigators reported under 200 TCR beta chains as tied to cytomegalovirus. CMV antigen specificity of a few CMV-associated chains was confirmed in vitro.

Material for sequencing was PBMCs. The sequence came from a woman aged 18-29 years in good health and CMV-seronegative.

This CDR3 reads CASSYRLGQTYEQYF. The CDR3 DNA reads as TGTGCCAGCAGTTACCGCCTGGGACAGACCTACGAGCAGTACTTC. The rearrangement joins TRBV6-5 to TRBJ2-7; TRBD1 aligns across 7 bases. The ends lost 2 bases at V and 2 bases at J; junction bases unmatched: 6. CDR1 and CDR2 (germline): MNHEY, SVGAGI. CDR3 length: 15 residues.